This TCR beta chain was profiled in a study of shared clonotypes between healthy human individuals. Study-level findings and limits: Sample collection involved blood only; tissue repertoires are likely different. Clonotype sharing among donors, it was expected, would be affected by sequencing depth.

The junction had 4 bases not matched to a gene; V was cut back by 4 bases and J by 5 bases. The CDR3 has 14 amino acids. Germline CDR1 and CDR2: MDHEN and SYDVKM. The data were produced by immunoSEQ multiplex PCR, yet TCRdb's version contains in-frame clones alone and is incomplete. The sample includes some 530,000 clones, over 70% of them seen just once. As regards this clone: Its antigen is not identified.

This receptor was identified in a woman aged 40 to 50 in good health. Some clones in this sample may be carry-over from other donors' samples. Material: PBMCs. The V call is TRBV28, the J call TRBJ2-5; 10 bases agree with TRBD2. The chain's CDR3 is CASSSSLAGETQYF. DNA for the CDR3: TGTGCCAGCAGTTCCTCACTAGCGGGGGAGACCCAGTACTTC.